This TCR beta chain was observed in a study of spatial heterogeneity in lung cancer. To note about this clonotype: This beta chain lies outside the target of a library built for alpha chains; its clone size means little.

Using its own MiXCR run on the 5' RACE reads, TCRdb lists one record per CDR3 protein. The data hold 4,000 to 6,000 distinct CDR3 sequences, with about 18% observed a single time. The CDR3 length is 14 residues. Germline lookup yields CDR1 ENHRY and CDR2 SYGVKD. With V trimmed by 0 bases and J by 4 bases, 2 bases remained unmatched. Regarding time point: sample taken at primary tumor resection. TCRs were sequenced from unsorted whole RNA of tumor, nontumor lung or PBMC. J is TRBJ2-5 and V is TRBV10-3; 7 bases line up with TRBD1. Specimen: normal lung tissue next to the tumor, collected at surgery. The TCR sequence derives from a male donor with early-stage non-small cell lung cancer. CDR3 sequence (DNA): TGTGCCATCAGTGAGTCGAGGGGGCTAGAGACCCAGTACTTC. It codes for CAISESRGLETQYF.